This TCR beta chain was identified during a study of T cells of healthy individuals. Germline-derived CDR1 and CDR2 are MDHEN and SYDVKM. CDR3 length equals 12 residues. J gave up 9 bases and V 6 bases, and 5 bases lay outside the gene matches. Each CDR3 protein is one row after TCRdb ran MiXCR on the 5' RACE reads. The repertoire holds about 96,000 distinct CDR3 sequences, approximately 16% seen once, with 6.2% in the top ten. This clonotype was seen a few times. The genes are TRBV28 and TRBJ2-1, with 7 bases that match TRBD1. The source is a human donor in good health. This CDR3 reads CASRSPGGEQFF. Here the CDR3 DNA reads TGTGCCAGCAGGTCACCAGGGGGTGAGCAGTTCTTC.